The 19 T cell receptor beta chains below all came from one sample that was sequenced in a study of spatial heterogeneity in lung cancer. The time point is: sample taken at primary tumor resection. Tumor, nontumor lung or frozen PBMC supplied whole RNA that was sequenced unsorted. TCRdb reprocessed the 5' RACE reads via MiXCR and lists one record per CDR3 protein. Of more than 80,000 distinct CDR3 sequences detected, around 12% appear once; the ten largest clones hold 35% to 50%. Sample: PBMCs, taken at surgery. The receptors come from a male donor with early-stage non-small cell lung cancer.

This clonotype was counted ten times or more. The V call is TRBV7-2, the J call TRBJ1-4; D uncertain. Germline values: CDR1 SGHTA, CDR2 FQGNSA. This CDR3 is 15 amino acids long. The germline V and J ends were trimmed by 1 base and 3 bases, with 9 bases remaining between them. CDR3 in amino acids: CASSLVSGSNEKLFF. CDR3 nucleotides: TGTGCCAGCAGCTTAGTTTCAGGCTCTAATGAAAAACTGTTTTTT.

This clonotype was counted at least ten times. The chain uses TRBV28 and TRBJ2-1, with a possible D match to TRBD2 (6 bases). Germline V gene data show CDR1 as MDHEN and CDR2 as SYDVKM. V shed 3 bases and J shed 2 bases, with 11 bases lying between them. The CDR3 runs 15 residues. CDR3 amino acids: CASSFSGETYNEQFF. The CDR3 coding sequence is TGTGCCAGCAGTTTTTCGGGAGAGACCTACAATGAGCAGTTCTTC.

This clonotype has a handful of counts. V and J are TRBV7-9 and TRBJ1-2; D may be TRBD1 (5 bases). This CDR3 region has 13 residues. The germline CDR1 and CDR2 sequences are SEHNR and FQNEAQ (reference sequence). The germline V and J ends were trimmed by 5 bases and 0 bases, with 7 bases remaining between them. The CDR3 DNA is TGTGCCAGCAGCCGGACAACTAACTATGGCTACACCTTC. It codes for CASSRTTNYGYTF.

This clonotype was detected a few times. J is TRBJ2-3 and V is TRBV19; a weak D match, TRBD2 (5 bases). V was pared by 4 bases and J by 0 bases, with 14 bases between. This CDR3 is built from 16 residues. Germline CDR1 is LNHDA and CDR2 is SQIVND (reference sequence). CDR3 DNA sequence: TGTGCCAGTAGTACCTACCTAGCCTACAGCACAGATACGCAGTATTTT. This translates into CASSTYLAYSTDTQYF. The full variable domain, in which reference TRBV19 and TRBJ2-3 provide the parts outside the CDR3, is DGGITQSPKYLFRKEGQNVTLSCEQNLNHDAMYWYRQDPGQGLRLIYYSQIVNDFQKGDIAEGYSVSREKKESFPLTVTSAQKNPTAFYLCASSTYLAYSTDTQYFGPGTRLTVL.

V is TRBV7-4 and J is TRBJ1-4; 8 bases are a match to TRBD1. The CDR3 consists of 18 residues. Trimming removed 1 base from V and 6 bases from J; junction bases left unmatched: 13. Germline V gene data show CDR1 as SGHVT and CDR2 as SQSDAQ. The CDR3 reads CASSLEGQDTLWYEKLFF. The CDR3 nucleotides are TGTGCCAGCAGCTTAGAGGGACAGGACACTCTGTGGTATGAAAAACTGTTTTTT.

This clonotype was seen more than once but under ten times. V usage is TRBV25-1 and J usage is TRBJ2-7, with D tentatively TRBD1 or TRBD2 (5 bases each). Deletions cut 5 bases from V and 0 bases from J, with 8 bases between. CDR1 MGHDK and CDR2 SYGVNS come from the germline V gene. The CDR3 runs to 13 residues. The CDR3 coding sequence is TGTGCCAGCAGTTGGGACGGCTCCTACGAGCAGTACTTC. It encodes CASSWDGSYEQYF.

Only a few counts were recorded for this clonotype. This chain links TRBV7-2 with TRBJ2-1, with no clear D. CDR1 and CDR2 (germline): SGHTA, FQGNSA. The length of the CDR3 is 11 residues. The V end was cut by 5 bases, the J end by 10 bases, with 9 bases between. CDR3 region: CASSPLGEQFF. The CDR3 DNA reads TGTGCCAGCAGCCCCCTAGGCGAGCAGTTCTTC. The whole variable domain, remainder taken from reference TRBV7-2 and TRBJ2-1, is GAGVSQSPSNKVTEKGKDVELRCDPISGHTALYWYRQSLGQGLEFLIYFQGNSAPDKSGLPSDRFSAERTGGSVSTLTIQRTQQEDSAVYLCASSPLGEQFFGPGTRLTVL.

This clonotype was counted only a few times. This sequence joins TRBV10-3 and TRBJ2-1; 9 nucleotides line up with TRBD2. CDR1 ENHRY and CDR2 SYGVKD come from the germline V gene. The CDR3 extends over 15 amino acids. Unmatched junction bases numbered 3, after V lost 6 bases and J lost 0 bases. The CDR3 nucleotides are TGTGCCATCAGGGATAGCGGGAGCTCCTACAATGAGCAGTTCTTC. Its translation: CAIRDSGSSYNEQFF.

This clonotype was observed a few times. V usage is TRBV7-9 and J usage is TRBJ1-1, with a tentative D call TRBD1 (5 bases). Trimming cost V 1 base and J 1 base, with 10 bases left between them. This CDR3 has 15 residues. CDR1 and CDR2 from the germline V gene are SEHNR and FQNEAQ (reference sequence). As DNA, the CDR3 is TGTGCCAGCAGCTTAGATCTGGGGGGGAACACTGAAGCTTTCTTT. Translation: CASSLDLGGNTEAFF.

The chain recombines TRBV7-9 with TRBJ2-2; D gene ambiguous. V dropped 0 bases and J dropped 10 bases, with 12 bases sitting between them. From germline, CDR1 is SEHNR and CDR2 FQNEAQ (reference sequence). The CDR3 runs to 14 residues. This chain's CDR3 is CASSLAVLDAELFF. As DNA, the CDR3 is TGTGCCAGCAGCTTAGCGGTCTTAGACGCGGAGCTGTTTTTT.

This clonotype was picked up a small number of times. The V gene is TRBV9, the J gene TRBJ1-2; D may be TRBD1 (6 bases). The CDR3 is 15 residues long. CDR1 SGDLS and CDR2 YYNGEE come from the germline V gene. V was cut by 4 bases and J by 4 bases, with 17 bases left in between. The CDR3 DNA reads TGTGCCAGCAGCCCCACCCGGGGGCAGGTCTATGGCTACACCTTC. It yields the protein CASSPTRGQVYGYTF. The whole variable domain, filled in from reference TRBV9 and TRBJ1-2, reads DSGVTQTPKHLITATGQRVTLRCSPRSGDLSVYWYQQSLDQGLQFLIQYYNGEERAKGNILERFSAQQFPDLHSELNLSSLELGDSALYFCASSPTRGQVYGYTFGSGTRLTVV.

A few counts support this clonotype. The chain couples TRBV12-3 or TRBV12-4 to TRBJ1-5; TRBD1 is a possible D gene (6 bases). V was pared by 6 bases and J by 0 bases, with 15 bases between. The CDR3 extends over 16 amino acids. DNA of the CDR3: TGTGCCAGCAGCGGGGGGGGGCTTATTAGCAATCAGCCCCAGCATTTT. Protein sequence: CASSGGGLISNQPQHF.

This clonotype was detected many times. The chain links TRBV9 to TRBJ2-4; the match to TRBD1 covers 9 bases. Germline assignment: CDR1 SGDLS and CDR2 YYNGEE. The CDR3 is made up of 17 amino acids. V dropped 3 bases and J dropped 0; count of bases not matched to a gene: 7. The CDR3 loop reads CASSEGQGPAAKNIQYF. CDR3 coding DNA: TGTGCCAGCAGCGAGGGACAGGGCCCCGCAGCCAAAAACATTCAGTACTTC.

The rearrangement links TRBV6-2 or TRBV6-3 to TRBJ1-3; tentatively, D is TRBD1 (6 bases). The V end lost 2 bases, the J end lost 5 bases, and 10 bases lay between the germline ends. There are 14 residues in the CDR3. Germline CDR1 and CDR2: MNHEY and SVGEGT. The DNA for the CDR3 is TGTGCCAGCAGTTACCCGGACAGCAGAAACACCATATATTTT. Translated, it gives CASSYPDSRNTIYF.

This clonotype was observed many times. This chain joins TRBV2 and TRBJ2-3, with D hard to call. The CDR3 covers 15 residues. CDR1 SNHLY and CDR2 FYNNEI come from the germline V gene. The V end lost 0 bases, the J end lost 4 bases, and 11 bases lay between the germline ends. CDR3 in amino acids: CASSEARRAADTQYF. CDR3 sequence (DNA): TGTGCCAGCAGTGAAGCGCGTAGAGCTGCAGATACGCAGTATTTT.

This sequence joins TRBV12-3 or TRBV12-4 and TRBJ2-3; a possible D gene is TRBD2 (5 bases). V lost 7 bases and J lost 2, with 22 bases in between. This CDR3 contains 17 residues. CDR3 in amino acids: CASNLSGRRGYTDTQYF. As DNA, the CDR3 is TGTGCCAGCAACTTATCCGGCCGGCGCGGGTACACAGATACGCAGTATTTT.

The genes are TRBV11-2 and TRBJ2-1, with unresolved D. Germline V CDR1 and CDR2: SGHAT, FQNNGV. The V gene lost 2 bases and the J gene lost 2 bases, with 4 bases spanning the gap. There are 13 residues in the CDR3. The CDR3 nucleotides read TGTGCCAGCAGCTTAAGCGCCTACAATGAGCAGTTCTTC. Protein sequence: CASSLSAYNEQFF. The whole variable domain, filled in from reference TRBV11-2 and TRBJ2-1, reads EAGVAQSPRYKIIEKRQSVAFWCNPISGHATLYWYQQILGQGPKLLIQFQNNGVVDDSQLPKDRFSAERLKGVDSTLKIQPAKLEDSAVYLCASSLSAYNEQFFGPGTRLTVL.

This clonotype was counted at least ten times. The rearrangement links TRBV6-6 to TRBJ2-6, with D perhaps matching TRBD2 (5 bases). This CDR3 comprises 14 residues. CDR1 is MNHNY and CDR2 is SVGAGI in the germline V gene (reference sequence). Trimming pared 5 bases from V and 3 bases from J, leaving 8 bases between. CDR3 region: CASSTRIGANVLTF. CDR3 nucleotides: TGTGCCAGCAGTACTAGGATTGGGGCCAACGTCCTGACTTTC.

This clonotype appeared many times. V gene TRBV6-1 combines with J gene TRBJ2-2, with 7 bases that match TRBD1. The CDR3 sequence is 13 residues long. V shed 7 bases and J 4 bases; nucleotides not matched to a gene: 3. Germline values: CDR1 MNHNS, CDR2 SASEGT. CDR3 protein: CASTGTVTGELFF. The DNA of the CDR3 is TGTGCCAGCACCGGGACAGTCACCGGGGAGCTGTTTTTT.